This TCR beta chain was retrieved from a study of cytomegalovirus exposure and HLA in healthy donors. Study outcomes and limitations: A later analysis showed that HLA-associated TCR beta chains had undergone more clonal expansion than equally common others.

The CDR3 is 15 amino acids. In germline, CDR1 is SGHAT, CDR2 FQNNGV. The V gene end was trimmed by 3 bases and the J gene end by 4 bases; junction bases not matched to a gene: 2. This clone was detected a few times. Its antigen is undetermined. 13 Jbeta primers and 60 Vbeta primers were used for the PCR. Clones were read by immunoSEQ multiplex PCR, and TCRdb kept only the in-frame ones, dropping some. The repertoire holds around 97,000 clones, around 10% seen once, with 5.1% in the top ten. Material: PBMCs. This receptor was identified in a man in his fifties in good health and CMV-seropositive. J is TRBJ2-1 and V is TRBV11-2, with 11 bases aligning to TRBD2. The CDR3: CASSFRLAGYNEQFF. The CDR3, as DNA: TGTGCCAGCAGCTTTAGACTAGCGGGGTACAATGAGCAGTTCTTC. Based on the CDR3 plus reference TRBV11-2 and TRBJ2-1, the full variable domain is EAGVAQSPRYKIIEKRQSVAFWCNPISGHATLYWYQQILGQGPKLLIQFQNNGVVDDSQLPKDRFSAERLKGVDSTLKIQPAKLEDSAVYLCASSFRLAGYNEQFFGPGTRLTVL.